This TCR beta chain came from a study of vaccination effects on CD4 cells after COVID-19. Background on the study: Samples that were drawn after vaccination came a median of 72 days after the second dose. Study-wide results and caveats: Early timepoints after infection were absent, and convalescent patients were few in the study. Clones arising from infection and from vaccination showed marked clonal contraction late after vaccination.

Antigen-specific CD4+ T cells expanded by the ViraFEST assay with viral peptide pools were then sequenced. The culture ran for 10 days before CD4+ T cells were isolated. Either the BNT162b2 or mRNA-1273 vaccine was given to participants in two doses. To note about this clone: The antigen is undetermined.

V lost 4 bases and J lost 5; bases outside the gene matches: 9. The CDR3 sequence is 16 residues long. Germline V gene sequence: CDR1 LNHDA, CDR2 SQIVND (reference sequence). The assay was immunoSEQ multiplex PCR, and TCRdb's table has in-frame clones only and misses some. The repertoire includes 65,000 to 95,000 clones, around four fifths of them detected once, and roughly 1.2% sits in the top ten. The TCR originated in a human donor who received a COVID-19 vaccine. The specimen was CD4+ T cells from PBMCs cultured with HCoV-OC43 spike peptides, collected after COVID-19 vaccination. As for subset: HCoV-OC43 spike overlapping peptide pool stimulation. The V and J genes are TRBV19 and TRBJ2-5; 11 nucleotides align to TRBD1. The CDR3 DNA sequence: TGTGCCAGTAGTACCCGGGGGGACAGGGGGTTTGAGACCCAGTACTTC. It encodes CASSTRGDRGFETQYF.